The entry below gives a single T cell receptor beta chain sequence along with its context. Its specificity is unknown. The sample belongs to a study of cytomegalovirus exposure and HLA in healthy donors. Study context: A previous analysis identified approximately 120 million unique TCR beta sequences derived from around 200 million T cells. The study's findings and limits: CMV antigen specificity was confirmed in vitro for a few CMV-associated chains. Cytomegalovirus status was reportedly diagnosed by the classifier with high sensitivity and specificity. It was likely that a cluster of highly shared sequence variants was a sequencing artifact.

V lost 7 bases and J lost 5, with 21 bases in between. The CDR3 totals 15 residues. CDR1 and CDR2 from the germline V gene are MDHEN and SYDVKM. The primer mix had 60 Vbeta and 13 Jbeta primers. Only in-frame clones appear in the TCRdb table, and some are missing; sequencing was by immunoSEQ multiplex PCR. The sample has approximately 150,000 clones, around three fifths seen once. The chain has TRBV28 and TRBJ2-7; maybe TRBD2 (7 bases). Material for sequencing was PBMCs. The sequence was obtained from a male donor in good health and CMV-seronegative. The CDR3: CASTPGGWEGDEQYF. The DNA of the CDR3 is TGTGCCAGCACCCCCGGCGGATGGGAGGGGGACGAGCAGTACTTC.